The next 27 T cell receptor beta chains were all read from a single sample in a study of CD8+ T cells in alopecia areata. Extracted RNA was reverse transcribed, and the resulting cDNA served as sequencing template. The table came from immunoSEQ multiplex PCR; TCRdb's copy has only in-frame clones and leaves some out. The sample yields 75,000 to 100,000 clones, roughly 47% seen once. Source material: CD4+ T cells sorted from blood. These receptors all come from a human donor with alopecia areata.

The genes are TRBV28 and TRBJ2-7; either TRBD1 or TRBD2 may fit D (5 bases each). CDR3 length equals 14 residues. Trimming removed 8 bases from V and 6 bases from J, with 20 bases in between. Looked up from germline, CDR1 is MDHEN and CDR2 is SYDVKM. The CDR3 DNA is TGTGCCAGCCACTCGGGACGGGGACCTCTCGAGCAGTACTTC. Amino acid sequence: CASHSGRGPLEQYF. Using reference TRBV28 and TRBJ2-7 for the parts outside the CDR3, the full variable domain is DVKVTQSSRYLVKRTGEKVFLECVQDMDHENMFWYRQDPGLGLRLIYFSYDVKMKEKGDIPEGYSVSREKKERFSLILESASTNQTSMYLCASHSGRGPLEQYFGPGTRLTVT.

This clone was observed a handful of times. The chain couples TRBV29-1 to TRBJ2-2, with D perhaps TRBD1 (5 bases). V lost 8 bases, J lost 7 bases, and 17 bases lay in between. Germline V gives CDR1 SQVTM, CDR2 ANQGSEA. This CDR3 spans 13 amino acids. The CDR3 DNA follows: TGCAGCACCGATGGGGCTAGGGGCGGGGAGCTGTTTTTT. This encodes CSTDGARGGELFF.

The chain couples TRBV5-1 to TRBJ2-5; TRBD1 agrees at 8 bases. The CDR3 spans 14 residues. Germline V gene sequence: CDR1 SGHRS, CDR2 YFSETQ. V lost 4 bases, J lost 2 bases, and 4 bases stayed unmatched. The CDR3 DNA sequence: TGCGCCAGCAGCCTGGGGACAGGACAAGAGACCCAGTACTTC. Its protein is CASSLGTGQETQYF. Full variable domain (rest looked up from reference TRBV5-1 and TRBJ2-5): KAGVTQTPRYLIKTRGQQVTLSCSPISGHRSVSWYQQTPGQGLQFLFEYFSETQRNKGNFPGRFSGRQFSNSRSEMNVSTLELGDSALYLCASSLGTGQETQYFGPGTRLLVL.

J is TRBJ2-7 and V is TRBV29-1; 9 bases fit TRBD1. CDR1 and CDR2 from the germline V gene are SQVTM and ANQGSEA. V shed 7 bases, J shed 6 bases, and the junction held 13 bases outside the gene matches. The CDR3 contains 14 residues. For the CDR3, the DNA is TGCAGCGCCCGTACCTCCGGGACAGGGACCGAGCAGTACTTC. Protein sequence: CSARTSGTGTEQYF.

The CDR3 bases are TGTGCCAGCTCACCACCGTCGTCAGGGTTATTGGCCGAGCAGTACTTC. Translated, it gives CASSPPSSGLLAEQYF. The V call is TRBV18, the J call TRBJ2-7; weak D call: TRBD1 (5 bases). This CDR3 is built from 16 residues. CDR1 KGHSH and CDR2 LQKENI come from the germline V gene. The germline V and J ends were trimmed by 0 bases and 6 bases, with 18 bases remaining between them.

The rearrangement links TRBV30 to TRBJ1-2; TRBD1 might be the D (6 bases). Trimming removed 8 bases from V and 5 bases from J, with 12 bases in between. Looked up from germline, CDR1 is GTSNPN and CDR2 is SVGIG (reference sequence). The CDR3 is made up of 11 amino acids. In nucleotides, the CDR3 is TGTGCCGGACAGACGGCATATGGCTACACCTTC. Residues: CAGQTAYGYTF.

This clone was counted between two and nine times. The V and J genes are TRBV19 and TRBJ2-3; D possibly corresponds to TRBD1 (6 bases). The CDR3 contains 14 residues. Trimming cost V 6 bases and J 2 bases, with 12 bases left between them. Germline V gene sequence: CDR1 LNHDA, CDR2 SQIVND (reference sequence). CDR3: CASRQQGDTDTQYF. The CDR3, as DNA: TGTGCCAGTAGACAACAGGGAGACACAGATACGCAGTATTTT.

This clone was recorded a few times. V is TRBV20-1 and J is TRBJ2-7; D gene unclear. Germline V CDR1 and CDR2: DFQATT, SNEGSKA (reference sequence). The V end was cut by 3 bases, the J end by 1 base, with 4 bases between. The CDR3 is made up of 11 amino acids. CDR3: CSASVSYEQYF. In DNA, the CDR3 is TGCAGTGCTAGTGTGTCCTACGAGCAGTACTTC.

The chain is built from TRBV5-1 and TRBJ1-4; D not resolved. The V and J ends lost 2 bases and 8 bases respectively, with 10 bases between them. The CDR3 totals 13 residues. Germline-derived CDR1 and CDR2 are SGHRS and YFSETQ. The CDR3 loop is CASSFLDGEKLFF. CDR3 nucleotide sequence: TGCGCCAGCAGCTTTCTCGACGGGGAAAAACTGTTTTTT.

The V and J genes are TRBV30 and TRBJ1-5; weak D call: TRBD1 (5 bases). V shed 0 bases and J shed 6 bases, with 12 bases lying between them. The germline V gene encodes CDR1 GTSNPN and CDR2 SVGIG (reference sequence). The CDR3 is made up of 14 amino acids. Here the CDR3 reads CAWSVDSITQPQHF. DNA of the CDR3: TGTGCCTGGAGTGTTGACAGCATAACTCAGCCCCAGCATTTT.

The chain couples TRBV30 to TRBJ1-2, with D possibly matching TRBD1 (5 bases). Germline V CDR1 and CDR2: GTSNPN, SVGIG (reference sequence). The CDR3 extends over 12 amino acids. Trimming took 3 bases from V and 8 from J, leaving 13 bases between them. The CDR3 here is CAWSLTGRGYTF. CDR3 nucleotide sequence: TGTGCCTGGAGCCTCACAGGACGCGGCTACACCTTC.

This clone was seen a handful of times. The J gene is TRBJ1-2, the V gene TRBV27, with D uncertain. The CDR3 contains 12 residues. Trimming removed 4 bases from V and 8 bases from J, with 11 bases in between. Germline V gives CDR1 MNHEY, CDR2 SMNVEV (reference sequence). In nucleotides, the CDR3 is TGTGCCAGCAGTTCGACGACCGAGGGCTACACCTTC. This translates into CASSSTTEGYTF.

The chain employs TRBV5-6 and TRBJ2-7; either TRBD1 or TRBD2 may supply D (5 bases each). With 4 bases removed from V and 3 bases from J, the gap between germline ends came to 17 bases. The length of the CDR3 is 15 residues. Germline V lookup: CDR1 SGHDT, CDR2 YYEEEE. CDR3 nucleotide sequence: TGTGCCAGCAGCCCCCGTGGGGCGAGGGACTACGAGCAGTACTTC. It yields the protein CASSPRGARDYEQYF.

This rearrangement joins TRBV18 to TRBJ1-1; a possible D gene is TRBD1 (5 bases). The CDR3 covers 16 residues. V lost 4 bases to trimming and J lost 6 bases, with 21 bases between them. From germline, CDR1 is KGHSH and CDR2 LQKENI. The CDR3 coding sequence is TGTGCCAGCTCACGCGGGACTCCTGGGGGAGTAGCTGAAGCTTTCTTT. Amino acid sequence: CASSRGTPGGVAEAFF.

The rearrangement joins TRBV30 to TRBJ2-5; 7 positions agree with TRBD1. J lost 4 bases, V lost 7 bases, and 15 bases had no gene match. CDR3 size: 15 residues. Germline CDR1 is GTSNPN and CDR2 is SVGIG (reference sequence). The CDR3 coding sequence is TGTGCCTTGGAGGTCCGACAGGGAACGGTAGAGACCCAGTACTTC. It yields the protein CALEVRQGTVETQYF.

V is TRBV7-2 and J is TRBJ2-7, with D unclear. This CDR3 spans 14 amino acids. Germline-derived CDR1 and CDR2 are SGHTA and FQGNSA. V was shortened by 1 base and J by 2 bases, with 9 bases between the two germline ends. The CDR3 reads CASSLGGSTYEQYF. CDR3 bases: TGTGCCAGCAGCTTAGGAGGCAGTACCTACGAGCAGTACTTC.

This rearrangement joins TRBV4-3 to TRBJ2-3, with D possibly being TRBD2 (5 bases). V lost 1 base, J lost 4 bases, and 12 bases lay in between. The CDR3 spans 15 residues. The germline V gene encodes CDR1 LGHNA and CDR2 YSLEER. The CDR3 nucleotides read TGCGCCAGCAGCCAAGGTCAAATGCGGGCAGATACGCAGTATTTT. This codes for CASSQGQMRADTQYF.

The CDR3 DNA is TGTGCCAGCAGTTTAACAGGGGTCCAAAACATTCAGTACTTC. Translated, it gives CASSLTGVQNIQYF. The rearrangement uses TRBV28 and TRBJ2-4, with 7 bases aligning to TRBD1. The CDR3 length is 14 residues. Germline V gene lookup returns CDR1 MDHEN and CDR2 SYDVKM. V shed 2 bases, J shed 5 bases, and the junction held 3 bases outside the gene matches.

The rearrangement uses TRBV5-1 and TRBJ2-5, with 7 bases identical to TRBD2. Trimming took 3 bases from V and 5 from J; bases not matched to a gene: 4. This CDR3 contains 13 residues. Germline V lookup: CDR1 SGHRS, CDR2 YFSETQ. CDR3 sequence reads: CASSWGGMETQYF. The DNA for the CDR3 is TGCGCCAGCAGCTGGGGGGGAATGGAGACCCAGTACTTC.

CDR3 sequence reads: CAWRGPSYNEQFF. In DNA, the CDR3 is TGTGCCTGGAGGGGCCCCTCCTACAATGAGCAGTTCTTC. The chain is built from TRBV30 and TRBJ2-1, with unresolved D. Looked up from germline, CDR1 is GTSNPN and CDR2 is SVGIG (reference sequence). The V end was cut by 3 bases, the J end by 0 bases, with 6 bases between. CDR3 length: 13 amino acids.

This chain's CDR3 is CASSQEPTSAYEQYF. CDR3 nucleotides: TGTGCCAGCAGCCAAGAACCGACTAGCGCCTACGAGCAGTACTTC. The chain combines TRBV4-2 with TRBJ2-7; 8 bases match TRBD2. CDR1 is LGHNA, CDR2 YNFKEQ, per germline. V lost 0 bases, J lost 2 bases, and 3 bases stayed unmatched. CDR3 size: 15 residues.

This clone turned up a few times. The genes are TRBV29-1 and TRBJ2-2, with D perhaps assigned TRBD1 or TRBD2 (6 bases each). There are 14 residues in the CDR3. Germline-derived CDR1 and CDR2 are SQVTM and ANQGSEA. With 7 bases removed from V and 0 bases from J, the gap between germline ends came to 12 bases. The CDR3 region is CSARGGPNTGELFF. In nucleotides, the CDR3 is TGCAGCGCCCGTGGGGGGCCGAACACCGGGGAGCTGTTTTTT.

The V and J genes are TRBV5-6 and TRBJ1-2, with a weak D call TRBD1 (5 bases). This CDR3 has 13 amino acids. Germline V gene sequence: CDR1 SGHDT, CDR2 YYEEEE. The V end lost 1 base, the J end lost 4 bases, and 8 bases lay between the germline ends. The chain's CDR3 is CASSLFGTYGYTF. The CDR3 region has the DNA TGTGCCAGCAGCTTGTTTGGGACCTATGGCTACACCTTC.

This chain uses TRBV29-1 with TRBJ1-1; 8 nucleotides agree with TRBD1. From germline, CDR1 is SQVTM and CDR2 ANQGSEA. This CDR3 comprises 11 residues. The ends lost 6 bases at V and 10 bases at J; junction bases unmatched: 7. The CDR3, as DNA: TGCAGCGTCTCCGGGACAGGTACAGCTTTCTTT. It codes for CSVSGTGTAFF.

Only a few counts were recorded for this clone. This chain uses TRBV28 with TRBJ1-2, with 9 bases fitting TRBD1. Losses at the gene ends were 5 bases for V and 6 bases for J; bases not matched to a gene: 10. The CDR3 is 15 amino acids. Looked up from germline, CDR1 is MDHEN and CDR2 is SYDVKM. The CDR3, as DNA: TGTGCCAGCAGTGCCCCGGGACAGGGCGAGGATGGCTACACCTTC. The encoded protein is CASSAPGQGEDGYTF.

The chain employs TRBV29-1 and TRBJ2-1; TRBD1 might be the D (5 bases). The CDR3 extends over 15 amino acids. Between the trimmed V and J ends, which lost 1 base and 4 bases, there was a span of 14 bases. Looked up from germline, CDR1 is SQVTM and CDR2 is ANQGSEA. CDR3 DNA sequence: TGCAGCGTTGAAGGAAGGTTCGCAGGGTACAATGAGCAGTTCTTC. As protein: CSVEGRFAGYNEQFF.

V is TRBV30 and J is TRBJ2-2, with D possibly being TRBD1 (5 bases). V lost 2 bases and J 7 bases, leaving 14 bases between the germline ends. The germline CDR1 and CDR2 sequences are GTSNPN and SVGIG (reference sequence). This CDR3 has 14 residues. The CDR3, as DNA: TGTGCCTGGAGTCTCGGCAGGGTCATCGGGGAGCTGTTTTTT. Its protein product is CAWSLGRVIGELFF.